The present entry profiles one TCR beta chain with its context. The antigen it recognizes is unknown. One base away there is no much larger clone; base qualities are not given. The method behind the library was PCR. DNA from cultured CD4+ T cells underwent TCR sequencing with the Oncomine TCR Beta short-read assay at the Johns Hopkins FTIC core. Genomic DNA was extracted from the cultured CD4+ T cells with the QIAamp micro DNA kit. Oncomine TCR Beta libraries from cultured CD4+ T cells were pooled using unique dual indexes and sequenced on an Illumina iSeq 100. Per the original workflow: Non-productive sequences were removed, and CDR3s not starting with C, not ending with F or W, or shorter than 7 amino acids were discarded. Antigen-specific clonotypes were identified with the MANAFEST web application by comparing peptide-stimulated wells with reference and other culture wells. An FDR below 0.05, an odds ratio above 5, and a productive frequency above 0.1% in at least two of three replicate wells were required for clones to be considered positive. A clonotype was classed as cross-reactive if the clonotype showed significant expansion both in SARS-CoV-2 spike wells and in at least one common cold coronavirus spike condition. Levenshtein distances (stringdist) and unrooted phylogenetic trees (ape) in R version 3.6.1 were used to assess CDR3 homology. In TCRdb, the public reads were trimmed at Q25 with fastp and aligned with MiXCR, with productive beta chains retained. Records with the same CDR3 protein are collapsed into one entry carrying the most frequent genes and DNA. The V and J calls follow TCRdb's processing rather than the paper's. Recorded for this sample are 9,000 to 15,000 distinct CDR3 sequences; over 50% of them occurred a single time. About 15% of the sample comes from the top ten.

These data come from a study of vaccination and CD4 T cells after COVID-19 (dated by TCRdb to 2022 to 2024). In the study overall: Convalescent patients had a positive SARS-CoV-2 result on nasal swab PCR, and of these patients, several had mild disease and one had severe disease. Post-COVID blood samples from convalescent patients were collected a median of about 100 days after diagnosis, with a range of 35 to 161 days. Each participant got two doses of either the Pfizer-BioNTech BNT162b2 vaccine (n=8) or the Moderna mRNA-1273 vaccine (n=2). Post-vaccine blood samples were taken a median of about 72 days after the second vaccine dose, with a range of roughly 13 to 250 days. Six males and four females were included in the convalescent cohort, with two Hispanic individuals, seven Caucasians, two Asians and one multiracial person represented. The spike-specific CD4+ TCR repertoire was compared before and after mRNA vaccination in fewer than eleven COVID-19 convalescent patients and a handful of infection-naive healthy vaccine recipients. In control cultures, a CEFX viral epitope pool was used as positive control, an HIV-1 Nef peptide pool was used as negative control, or no peptide was added. Culture stimuli were overlapping spike peptide pools from SARS-CoV-2 and from the common cold coronaviruses HCoV-NL63, HCoV-OC43 and HCoV-229E.

The CDR3 measures 15 amino acids from cysteine to phenylalanine. The DNA shown is the 45-base CDR3, in frame from base 1. Ends trimmed: V by 6 bases, J by 1 base; bases unmatched to a gene: 4. In light of the paper, this sample's treatment or condition label describes: roughly 10-day PBMC culture with coronavirus spike peptide pools or control peptides (ViraFEST assay). The ViraFEST assay, used in the study, expanded antigen-specific T cells with peptide pools and then identified the expanded clonotypes through TCR sequencing. The convalescent patients' positive SARS-CoV-2 PCR tests fell between March and December 2020, which was before the Alpha, Beta and Delta variants emerged in the United States. Each well held 2 million or so PBMCs cultured in IMDM containing around 5.1% human AB serum and roughly 10 IU/ml IL-2, with 8.5 to 10 ug/ml peptide pools added. Half of the culture medium was replaced with fresh IL-2-containing medium on days 3 and 7. Once the cells had been in culture for about 10 days, the EasySep CD4+ T cell isolation kit was used to isolate CD4+ T cells by negative selection. Ficoll-Paque Plus gradient centrifugation was used to isolate PBMCs from whole blood, and the isolated PBMCs were then either used fresh or cryopreserved at -140C. In general, triplicate wells were set up for every culture condition.

The research as a whole found: Of the vaccine-specific clones found in convalescent patients, nearly all (304 of 307) were mono-reactive for SARS-CoV-2 spike instead of being cross-reactive with common cold coronaviruses. Among the post-vaccine SARS-CoV-2-reactive clones in convalescent patients, a median 86.3% showed up only after vaccination, which suggests vaccine-specific priming. The number of convalescent patients in the study was relatively small, and the study did not examine early timepoints following natural infection. The median count of SARS-CoV-2-reactive clonotypes went up from 20 to 25 after infection to some 38 after vaccination, although the change was not significant.

This TCR was recovered from a human donor who had recovered from COVID-19. Sequenced: CD4+ T cells from blood, cultured in vitro. Here the chain combines TRBV12-3 or TRBV12-4 and TRBJ2-1; 9 central nucleotides agree with TRBD2. The nucleotide sequence is TGTGCCAGCAGCCCTAGCGGGAAGTCCTACAATGAGCAGTTCTTC. It specifies CASSPSGKSYNEQFF.